This note documents a single T cell receptor (beta chain) sequence. What it recognizes is unknown. Researchers made TCR cDNA using 5'RACE template switching, and this step added a universal primer site and UMIs. MiXCR, applied by TCRdb to the 5' RACE reads, yields one record per CDR3 protein. The sample lists 320,000 or so distinct CDR3 sequences, about 7.8% occurring once. Trimming stripped 4 bases from V and 4 bases from J, with 10 bases between. This CDR3 is built from 13 residues. Per the germline V gene, CDR1 is MNHEY and CDR2 is SVGAGI. This entry is derived from a study of T cells after yellow fever vaccination. General observations from the study: Abundant clonotypes from the bulk population could contaminate FACS-sorted repertoires. At 95% to 98% for CD4 and approximately 88% for CD8, most primary-vaccination clones showed up again after the booster.

The J gene is TRBJ2-5, the V gene TRBV6-5; D might be TRBD1 (7 bases). The sample here was PBMCs, taken roughly 47 days after the first yellow fever vaccination. The source is a young man who received the YFV17D yellow fever vaccine. The CDR3 here is CASSWRGLETQYF. The DNA for the CDR3 is TGTGCCAGCAGTTGGAGGGGGCTAGAGACCCAGTACTTC.